This TCR beta chain originates from a study of T cell responses to AZD1222 COVID-19 vaccine. Study-wide results and caveats: Baseline serology detected seropositivity in only a handful of AZD1222 recipients.

Using immunoSEQ multiplex PCR, the repertoire was profiled, and TCRdb retains in-frame clones only, with some absent. The sample carries approximately 170,000 clones, around 90% recorded once. Concerning this clone: The antigen remains unidentified.

Germline-derived CDR1 and CDR2 are SGHRS and YFSETQ. Trimming cost V 0 bases and J 0 bases, with 7 bases left between them. This CDR3 region has 14 residues. This chain connects TRBV5-1 to TRBJ2-7; D is unresolved. The sequence derives from an adult in good health. Sequenced here: peripheral blood, sampled on day 0 of AZD1222 vaccination. CDR3 nucleotides: TGCGCCAGCAGCTTGGGCAGGACCTCCTACGAGCAGTACTTC. Protein sequence: CASSLGRTSYEQYF.